One T cell receptor (beta chain) is described in this entry. This entry is derived from a study of blood T cell repertoires in COVID-19. Study-level background: In each case, the material was cDNA or gDNA derived from T cells, B-cell-depleted T cells, or PBMCs.

Assay: immunoSEQ multiplex PCR; the TCRdb copy retains only in-frame clones and omits some. The table lists 150,000 to 200,000 clones, approximately 86% of them singletons. Assignments of participants to cohorts depended upon their own reported clinical history. Sequencing was performed on PBMCs or T cells enriched from blood (not recorded which). This TCR was sampled from a woman in her thirties or forties in a cohort exposed to, infected with or recovered from COVID-19 (not recorded which).

Written as DNA, the CDR3 is TGTGCCAGCAGCCACGGGAGTGACAATGAGCAGTTCTTC. This translates into CASSHGSDNEQFF. This chain uses TRBV7-9 with TRBJ2-1; D perhaps matches TRBD2 (6 bases). Per the germline V gene, CDR1 is SEHNR and CDR2 is FQNEAQ (reference sequence). The CDR3 spans 13 residues. The germline V and J ends were trimmed by 5 bases and 5 bases, with 10 bases remaining between them. The variable domain in full, with the rest retrieved from reference TRBV7-9 and TRBJ2-1, is DTGVSQNPRHKITKRGQNVTFRCDPISEHNRLYWYRQTLGQGPEFLTYFQNEAQLEKSRLLSDRFSAERPKGSFSTLEIQRTEQGDSAMYLCASSHGSDNEQFFGPGTRLTVL.